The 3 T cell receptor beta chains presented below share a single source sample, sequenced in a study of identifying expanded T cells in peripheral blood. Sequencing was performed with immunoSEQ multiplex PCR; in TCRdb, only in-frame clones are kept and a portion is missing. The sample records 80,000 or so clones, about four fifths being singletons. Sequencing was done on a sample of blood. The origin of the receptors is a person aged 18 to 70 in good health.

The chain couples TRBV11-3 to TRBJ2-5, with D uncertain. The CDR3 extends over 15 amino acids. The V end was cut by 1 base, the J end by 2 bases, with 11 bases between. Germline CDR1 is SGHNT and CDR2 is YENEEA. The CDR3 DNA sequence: TGTGCCAGCAGCTTAGGAGCAGCGTCTCAAGAGACCCAGTACTTC. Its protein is CASSLGAASQETQYF. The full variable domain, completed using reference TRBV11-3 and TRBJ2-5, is EAGVVQSPRYKIIEKKQPVAFWCNPISGHNTLYWYLQNLGQGPELLIRYENEEAVDDSQLPKDRFSAERLKGVDSTLKIQPAELGDSAVYLCASSLGAASQETQYFGPGTRLLVL.

The CDR3 DNA reads as TGTGCCAGCAGCGTAGCCGCAGGTCTCGCCGAGGGGACCCAGTACTTC. Encoded protein: CASSVAAGLAEGTQYF. The chain links TRBV9 to TRBJ2-5; D perhaps matches TRBD2 (5 bases). Deletions cut 0 bases from V and 7 bases from J, with 19 bases between. The CDR3 is 16 amino acids. Germline CDR1 SGDLS, CDR2 YYNGEE.

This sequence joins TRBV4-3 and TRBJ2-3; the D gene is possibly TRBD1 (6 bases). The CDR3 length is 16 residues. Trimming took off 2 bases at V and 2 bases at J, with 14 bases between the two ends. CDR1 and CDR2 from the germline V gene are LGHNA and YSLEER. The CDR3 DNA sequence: TGCGCCAGCAGCCAAATCTACAGGGAAAACACAGATACGCAGTATTTT. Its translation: CASSQIYRENTDTQYF.